This is a list of T cell receptor beta chains from one sample in a study of Graves' ophthalmopathy and Graves' hyperthyroidism. MiXCR was run by TCRdb on the multiplex PCR reads, yielding one entry per CDR3 protein. This table has 350,000 to 400,000 distinct CDR3 sequences, 15% to 20% appearing once. Sequencing was performed on peripheral blood. Receptors originate from a woman between 18 and 30 years old with Graves' ophthalmopathy. CDR3s include the opening cysteine and the closing phenylalanine or tryptophan. D genes are given only for firm matches. The size field is filled for only some rows; it gives once, few, many or a size class.

V,D,size,J,DNA,CDR3
TRBV12-3/TRBV12-4,TRBD2,many,TRBJ2-2,TGTGCCAGCAGCGCGACTAGCGGGAGGGCCCCCGGGGAGCTGTTTTTT,CASSATSGRAPGELFF
TRBV28,TRBD2,many,TRBJ2-5,TGTGCCAGCGCTAGCGGGGGGCTCTCCGAAGAGACCCAGTACTTC,CASASGGLSEETQYF
TRBV6-1,-,many,TRBJ1-1,TGTGCCAGCACCGAACGGAGTATGTCTGAAGCTTTCTTT,CASTERSMSEAFF
TRBV12-3/TRBV12-4,-,many,TRBJ1-1,TGTGCCAGCAGATTTGAAGGAGAAGCTTTCTTT,CASRFEGEAFF
TRBV19,TRBD1,many,TRBJ1-5,TGTGCCAGCCGGGACAGGGTAGATCAGCCCCAGCATTTT,CASRDRVDQPQHF
TRBV6-2/TRBV6-3,TRBD2,many,TRBJ2-7,TGTGCCAGCACCTACGGGGGGTCCAACGAGCAGTACTTC,CASTYGGSNEQYF
TRBV28,-,-,TRBJ1-5,TGTGCCAGCAGTTGGCCTAACAATCAGCCCCAGCATTTT,CASSWPNNQPQHF
TRBV7-2,-,many,TRBJ2-5,TGTGCCAGCAGCAACCGGGCTCAACAAGAGACCCAGTACTTC,CASSNRAQQETQYF
TRBV6-5,-,many,TRBJ1-3,TGTGCCAGCAGTTCAGACTCCCACTCTGGAAACACCATATATTTT,CASSSDSHSGNTIYF
TRBV12-3/TRBV12-4,-,many,TRBJ2-3,TGTGCCTGCGGACGGGCGGTCACAGATACGCAGTATTTT,CACGRAVTDTQYF
TRBV7-2,-,many,TRBJ2-5,TGTGCCAGCAGCTTGCCTTCAGAGACCCAGTACTTC,CASSLPSETQYF
TRBV30,TRBD2,many,TRBJ2-5,TGTGCCTGGGGTCGGGGGCGGGGGGTCGAAGAGACCCAGTACTTC,CAWGRGRGVEETQYF
TRBV29-1,-,once,TRBJ2-5,TGCAGCGTGGCTAAAGGGACCCAAGAGACCCAGTACTTC,CSVAKGTQETQYF
TRBV20-1,-,many,TRBJ2-7,TGCAGTGCTAGGCGGGGCCTCTGGGAGCAGTACTTC,CSARRGLWEQYF
TRBV11-2,-,many,TRBJ2-2,TGTGCCAGCAGCTTCCCCGCAGCCACCGGGGAGCTGTTTTTT,CASSFPAATGELFF
TRBV20-1,-,many,TRBJ2-7,TGCAGTGCCTCCCGACTAGAGCGGTGGTACGAGCAGTACTTC,CSASRLERWYEQYF
TRBV4-1,TRBD1,-,TRBJ1-2,TGCGCCAGCAGCCAAGATCAGTGGGACAGGGCGTACACCTTC,CASSQDQWDRAYTF
TRBV5-1,TRBD1,many,TRBJ1-1,TGCGCCAGCAGCCAAGACAGGGGTGAAGCTTTCTTT,CASSQDRGEAFF
TRBV7-9,TRBD1,-,TRBJ1-6,TGTGCCAGCAGCTTAGAGCAGGGGGGAAATTCACCCCTCCACTTT,CASSLEQGGNSPLHF
TRBV11-1,TRBD1,many,TRBJ1-2,TGTGCCAGCAGTGCTGCGGGACAGTCAAGAAACTATGGCTACACCTTC,CASSAAGQSRNYGYTF
TRBV29-1,-,many,TRBJ2-7,TGCAGCGTGAGTGGGCGCGGCGAGCAGTACTTC,CSVSGRGEQYF
TRBV20-1,TRBD1,few,TRBJ1-5,TGCAGTGCTAGAGAGCTTGACAGGGGATGGAATCAGCCCCAGCATTTT,CSARELDRGWNQPQHF
TRBV6-2/TRBV6-3,-,-,TRBJ2-7,TGTGCCAGCAGTTACTCGGTGTGGGGGTCCGAGCAGTACTTC,CASSYSVWGSEQYF
TRBV7-8,-,many,TRBJ2-2,TGTGCCAGCAGCCCCACTAACCGGGACGAGGTTTTT,CASSPTNRDEVF
TRBV5-1,-,many,TRBJ1-5,TGCGCCAGCAGCTTGGGGGGGCGGTACAATCAGCCCCAGCATTTT,CASSLGGRYNQPQHF
TRBV15,-,many,TRBJ2-5,TGTGCCACCTCTTACAGACCGTACCAAGAGACCCAGTACTTC,CATSYRPYQETQYF
TRBV7-2,TRBD2,-,TRBJ2-3,TGTGCCACTAAACTAGCGGGAGGTACAGATACGCAGTATTTT,CATKLAGGTDTQYF
TRBV20-1,-,many,TRBJ2-2,TGCAGTGCTAGAGATGCTCGGGCAGCTCGCGGGGAGCTGTTTTTT,CSARDARAARGELFF